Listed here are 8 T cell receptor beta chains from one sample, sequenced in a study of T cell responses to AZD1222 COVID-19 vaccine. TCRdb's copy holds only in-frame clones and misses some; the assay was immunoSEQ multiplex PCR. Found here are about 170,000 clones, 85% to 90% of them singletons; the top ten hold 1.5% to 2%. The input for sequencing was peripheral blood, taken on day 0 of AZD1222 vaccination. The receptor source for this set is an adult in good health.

The CDR3 loop reads CASSGTGTSGNNEQFF. CDR3 sequence (DNA): TGTGCCAGCAGTGGAACCGGGACTAGCGGGAACAATGAGCAGTTCTTC. The rearrangement uses TRBV5-4 and TRBJ2-1; TRBD2 matches at 13 bases. The CDR3 extends over 16 amino acids. CDR1 and CDR2 (germline): SGHNT, YYREEE (reference sequence). J gave up 5 bases and V 5 bases, and 7 bases lay outside the gene matches.

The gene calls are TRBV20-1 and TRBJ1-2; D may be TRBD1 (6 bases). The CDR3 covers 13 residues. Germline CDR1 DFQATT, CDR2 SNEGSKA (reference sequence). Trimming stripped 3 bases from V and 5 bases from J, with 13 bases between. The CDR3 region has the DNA TGCAGTGCTAGTTTTGCCCAGGGGTATGGCTACACCTTC. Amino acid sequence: CSASFAQGYGYTF.

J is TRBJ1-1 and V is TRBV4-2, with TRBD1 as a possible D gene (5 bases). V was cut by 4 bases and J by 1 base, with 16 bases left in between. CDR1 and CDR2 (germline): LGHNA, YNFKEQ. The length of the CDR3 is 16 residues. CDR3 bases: TGTGCCAGCAGCCCGGGCGGGGCAGGGACGAACACTGAAGCTTTCTTT. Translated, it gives CASSPGGAGTNTEAFF.

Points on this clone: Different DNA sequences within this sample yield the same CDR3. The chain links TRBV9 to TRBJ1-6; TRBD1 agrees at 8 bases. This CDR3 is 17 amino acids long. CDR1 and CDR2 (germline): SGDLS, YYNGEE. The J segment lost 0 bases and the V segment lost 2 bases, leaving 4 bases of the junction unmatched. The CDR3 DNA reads TGTGCCAGCAGCGTGGACAGGGAAAGCTCCTATAATTCACCCCTCCACTTT. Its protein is CASSVDRESSYNSPLHF.

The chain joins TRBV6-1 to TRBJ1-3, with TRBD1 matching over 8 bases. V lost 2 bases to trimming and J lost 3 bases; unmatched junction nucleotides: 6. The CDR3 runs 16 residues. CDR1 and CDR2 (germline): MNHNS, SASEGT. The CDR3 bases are TGTGCCAGCAGTGAAAATCGCAGGGGGCTTGGAAACACCATATATTTT. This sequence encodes CASSENRRGLGNTIYF.

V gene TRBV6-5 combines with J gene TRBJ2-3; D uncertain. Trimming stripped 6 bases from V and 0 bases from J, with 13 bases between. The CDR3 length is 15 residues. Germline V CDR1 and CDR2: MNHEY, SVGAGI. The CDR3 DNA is TGTGCCAGCAGACCAACCCGAGGTAGCACAGATACGCAGTATTTT. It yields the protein CASRPTRGSTDTQYF.

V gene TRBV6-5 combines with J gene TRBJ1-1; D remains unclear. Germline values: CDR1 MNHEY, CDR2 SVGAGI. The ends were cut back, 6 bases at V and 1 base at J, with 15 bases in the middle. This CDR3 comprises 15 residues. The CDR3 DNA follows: TGTGCCAGCAGGCGAGCAGTCCGACAGAACACTGAAGCTTTCTTT. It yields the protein CASRRAVRQNTEAFF.

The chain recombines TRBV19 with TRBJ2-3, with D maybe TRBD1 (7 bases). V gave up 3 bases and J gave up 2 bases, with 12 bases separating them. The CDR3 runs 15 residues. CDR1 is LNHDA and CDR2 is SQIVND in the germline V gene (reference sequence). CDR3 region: CASSIQGGVTDTQYF. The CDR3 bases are TGTGCCAGTAGTATCCAGGGGGGAGTCACAGATACGCAGTATTTT.